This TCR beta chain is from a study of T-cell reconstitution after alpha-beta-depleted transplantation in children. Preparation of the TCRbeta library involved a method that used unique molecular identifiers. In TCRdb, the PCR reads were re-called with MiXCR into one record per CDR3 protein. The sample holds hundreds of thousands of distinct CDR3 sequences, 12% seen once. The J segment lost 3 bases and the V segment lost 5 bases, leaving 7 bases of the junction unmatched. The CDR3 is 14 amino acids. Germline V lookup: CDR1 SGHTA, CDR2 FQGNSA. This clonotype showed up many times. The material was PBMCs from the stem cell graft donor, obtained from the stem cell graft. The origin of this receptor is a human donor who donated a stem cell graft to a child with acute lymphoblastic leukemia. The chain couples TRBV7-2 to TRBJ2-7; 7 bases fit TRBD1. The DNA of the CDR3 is TGTGCCAGCAGCCCTACGACAGGGAACTACGAGCAGTACTTC. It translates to CASSPTTGNYEQYF.